This T cell receptor beta chain originates from a study of CD8 T cells in ankylosing spondylitis. A word on this clonotype: Its antigen is as yet unknown.

Libraries for TCR beta were made by quantitative 5'-RACE with molecular barcodes. Each CDR3 protein gets one entry after TCRdb re-called the 5' RACE reads with MiXCR. The repertoire has just under 550,000 distinct CDR3 sequences, about 13% of them found once; the top ten carry 6.8%. Trimming at V came to 6 bases and at J to 5 bases, leaving 11 bases not matched to a gene. Germline V gene lookup returns CDR1 DFQATT and CDR2 SNEGSKA (reference sequence). This CDR3 has 15 residues. Study results and limitations: For ankylosing spondylitis blood, a TCR beta motif of eight or nine highly homologous variants appeared characteristic. In synovial fluid and blood from reactive arthritis, some motif variants were previously reported. As reported, disease-linked clones showed significant enrichment in matched ankylosing spondylitis synovial fluid. Clones that were linked to disease were CD8+ and were relatively rare in peripheral blood.

The sample comprised blood, either unsorted or a sorted T cell fraction (not recorded which). The TCR sequence derives from a male donor with ankylosing spondylitis. V is TRBV20-1 and J is TRBJ2-2; TRBD2 matches at 8 bases. CDR3 residues: CSAERERGATGELFF. Here the CDR3 DNA reads TGCAGTGCCGAGCGGGAGAGAGGTGCGACCGGGGAGCTGTTTTTT.